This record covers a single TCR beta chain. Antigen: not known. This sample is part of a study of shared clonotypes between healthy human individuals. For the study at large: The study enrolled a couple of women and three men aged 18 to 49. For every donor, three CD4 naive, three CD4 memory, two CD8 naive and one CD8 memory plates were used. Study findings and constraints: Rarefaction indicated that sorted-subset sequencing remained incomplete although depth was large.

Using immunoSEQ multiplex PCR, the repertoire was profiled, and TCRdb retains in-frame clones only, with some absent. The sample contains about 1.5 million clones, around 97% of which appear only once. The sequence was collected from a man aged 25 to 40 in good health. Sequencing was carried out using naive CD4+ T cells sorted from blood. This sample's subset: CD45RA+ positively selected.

The CDR3 nucleotides read TGCGCCAGCAGCCAAGTTCAGATCCTGAACACTGAAGCTTTCTTT. This encodes CASSQVQILNTEAFF. The rearrangement uses TRBV4-3 and TRBJ1-1; no definite D call. Trimming took off 1 base at V and 0 bases at J, with 9 bases between the two ends. Per germline, CDR1 LGHNA and CDR2 YSLEER. This CDR3 has 15 residues.